The clone carrying this TCR beta chain appeared many times. The data stem from a study of prognosis after radiotherapy for stage I lung cancer. Multiplex PCR in two rounds served to amplify TCR beta CDR3 from genomic DNA. For every TRBV and TRBJ gene, a specific primer was used in first-round PCR. TCRdb used MiXCR to reprocess the multiplex PCR reads, holding one entry per CDR3 protein. The repertoire holds over 12,000 distinct CDR3 sequences, with about a quarter as singletons. V was pared by 2 bases and J by 3 bases, with 3 bases of the junction left unmatched. The CDR3 is 16 residues long. Germline CDR1 and CDR2: MNHGY and SVAAGI.

V gene TRBV6-9 combines with J gene TRBJ2-6; 8 positions agree with TRBD1. The specimen comprised PBMCs, sampled before or after stereotactic body radiation therapy (not recorded which). The TCR sequence derives from a donor aged 50 or older with non-small cell lung cancer. CDR3 residues: CASSYGRGRGANVLTF. For the CDR3, the DNA is TGTGCCAGCAGTTATGGCAGGGGGCGTGGGGCCAACGTCCTGACTTTC.